The 7 T cell receptor beta chains listed next were all sequenced from one sample in a study of blood T cell repertoires in COVID-19. Data came from immunoSEQ multiplex PCR; TCRdb stores just in-frame clones and leaves some out. The repertoire holds 100,000 to 150,000 clones, with around 85% as singletons. Sequencing was carried out using peripheral blood. The receptors derive from a woman of 80 years or more with COVID-19, enrolled during active disease.

J is TRBJ1-1 and V is TRBV6-4; D is ambiguous. CDR3 length: 13 residues. Trimming shortened V by 4 bases and J by 4 bases, and 10 bases separated the two germline ends. The germline V gene has CDR1 MRHNA and CDR2 SNTAGT. The CDR3 DNA is TGTGCCAGCAGTGCTTCGGGAGGCACTGAAGCTTTCTTT. Translation gives CASSASGGTEAFF.

The chain combines TRBV7-2 with TRBJ2-5, with D perhaps TRBD2 (5 bases). The V and J ends lost 4 bases and 2 bases respectively, with 8 bases between them. Germline V lookup: CDR1 SGHTA, CDR2 FQGNSA. The length of the CDR3 is 13 residues. CDR3 nucleotide sequence: TGTGCCAGCAGCTCTAGCCATCAAGAGACCCAGTACTTC. Protein: CASSSSHQETQYF.

The V call is TRBV11-2, the J call TRBJ1-4, with D tentatively TRBD1 (6 bases). The V gene's germline CDR1 is SGHAT and CDR2 FQNNGV. The CDR3 loop spans 15 amino acids. V dropped 5 bases and J dropped 4 bases, with 14 bases sitting between them. In nucleotides, the CDR3 is TGTGCCAGCAGCGAAAGACAGGTCCTTAATGAAAAACTGTTTTTT. Its protein is CASSERQVLNEKLFF.

This chain connects TRBV28 to TRBJ1-2; D is perhaps TRBD1 (6 bases). From germline, CDR1 is MDHEN and CDR2 SYDVKM. V was shortened by 4 bases and J by 1 base, with 13 bases between the two germline ends. This CDR3 has 15 amino acids. CDR3 protein: CASSSPRGHNYGYTF. The CDR3 region has the DNA TGTGCCAGCAGTTCCCCCCGGGGACATAACTATGGCTACACCTTC.

This sequence joins TRBV7-9 and TRBJ1-5; tentative D call: TRBD1 (5 bases). The CDR3 is 16 amino acids. Germline V gives CDR1 SEHNR, CDR2 FQNEAQ (reference sequence). V lost 1 base and J 3 bases, leaving 13 bases between the germline ends. In DNA, the CDR3 is TGTGCCAGCAGCTTAGGCGGGGCCCCTAACAATCAGCCCCAGCATTTT. Encoded protein: CASSLGGAPNNQPQHF.

The chain combines TRBV10-3 with TRBJ1-2; possibly TRBD1 for D (5 bases). The germline gives CDR1 ENHRY, CDR2 SYGVKD. V dropped 2 bases and J dropped 8 bases, with 12 bases sitting between them. There are 13 residues in the CDR3. The CDR3 sequence is CAISEGAQEGYTF. DNA for the CDR3: TGTGCCATCAGTGAGGGGGCGCAGGAGGGCTACACCTTC.

The chain uses TRBV6-4 and TRBJ2-3; the match to TRBD1 covers 7 bases. Trimming took 5 bases from V and 6 from J; bases not matched to a gene: 11. The CDR3 contains 15 residues. Germline lookup yields CDR1 MRHNA and CDR2 SNTAGT. CDR3 in amino acids: CASSNDRVPGDTQYF. CDR3 DNA sequence: TGTGCCAGCAGTAACGACAGGGTCCCGGGGGATACGCAGTATTTT.